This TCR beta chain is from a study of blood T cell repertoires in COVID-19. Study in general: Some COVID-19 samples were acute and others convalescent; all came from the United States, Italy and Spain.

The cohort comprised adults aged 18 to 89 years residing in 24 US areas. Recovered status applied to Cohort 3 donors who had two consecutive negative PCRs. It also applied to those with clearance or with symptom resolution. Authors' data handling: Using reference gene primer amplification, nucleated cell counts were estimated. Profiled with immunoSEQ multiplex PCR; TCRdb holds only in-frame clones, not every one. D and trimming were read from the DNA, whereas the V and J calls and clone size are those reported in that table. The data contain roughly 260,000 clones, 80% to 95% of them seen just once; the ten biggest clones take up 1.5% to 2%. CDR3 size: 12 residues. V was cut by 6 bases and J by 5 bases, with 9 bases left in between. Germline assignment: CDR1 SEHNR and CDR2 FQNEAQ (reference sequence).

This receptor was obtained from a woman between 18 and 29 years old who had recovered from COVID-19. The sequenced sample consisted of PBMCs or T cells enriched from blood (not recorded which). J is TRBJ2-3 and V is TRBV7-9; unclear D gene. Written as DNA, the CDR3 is TGTGCCAGCAGGACAATTGGAGATACGCAGTATTTT. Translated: CASRTIGDTQYF. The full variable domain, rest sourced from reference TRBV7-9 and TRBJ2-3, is DTGVSQNPRHKITKRGQNVTFRCDPISEHNRLYWYRQTLGQGPEFLTYFQNEAQLEKSRLLSDRFSAERPKGSFSTLEIQRTEQGDSAMYLCASRTIGDTQYFGPGTRLTVL.